The 28 T cell receptor beta chains below come from one sample, sequenced in a study of T cells in Graves' hyperthyroidism and ophthalmopathy. RNA transcripts were the template for amplifying TCR beta CDR3 regions. The HTBI primer set was used in a first-round RT-PCR of the TCR CDR3. TCRdb reprocessed the multiplex PCR reads with MiXCR, giving one entry per CDR3 protein. The profile shows more than 350,000 distinct CDR3 sequences, roughly 15% of them singletons. Specimen: blood. All receptors derive from a woman aged 55-70 years with Graves' ophthalmopathy.

The J gene is TRBJ2-7, the V gene TRBV9; D ambiguous. The germline V and J ends were trimmed by 3 bases and 6 bases, with 19 bases remaining between them. Germline V gives CDR1 SGDLS, CDR2 YYNGEE. The CDR3 is 15 amino acids. The CDR3 DNA follows: TGTGCCAGCAGCGCCGGCCTAACCCGAGTGGGCGAGCAGTACTTC. This gives the protein CASSAGLTRVGEQYF.

The chain combines TRBV2 with TRBJ2-1, with 8 bases lining up with TRBD2. With 7 bases clipped from V and 6 bases from J, the junction kept 11 bases outside the gene matches. CDR1 SNHLY and CDR2 FYNNEI come from the germline V gene. The CDR3 has 15 amino acids. CDR3 nucleotides: TGTGCCAGCACCCGATCTAGCGGGCCGGGCAATGAGCAGTTCTTC. Translation gives CASTRSSGPGNEQFF.

The chain recombines TRBV11-2 with TRBJ1-6, with TRBD1 identical over 11 bases. The CDR3 totals 15 residues. V lost 5 bases, J lost 7 bases, and 4 bases stayed unmatched. Germline assignment: CDR1 SGHAT and CDR2 FQNNGV. CDR3 in DNA: TGTGCCAGCAGCGGACAGGGGGCGCACAATTCACCCCTCCACTTT. Translation: CASSGQGAHNSPLHF.

This chain uses TRBV7-8 with TRBJ2-1, with D perhaps TRBD2 (6 bases). Germline values: CDR1 SGHVS, CDR2 FQNEAQ. V was trimmed by 3 bases and J by 2 bases, leaving 11 bases between them. This CDR3 spans 15 amino acids. The CDR3 here is CASSFAGGTYNEQFF. In nucleotides, the CDR3 is TGTGCCAGCAGCTTTGCTGGGGGGACCTACAATGAGCAGTTCTTC.

A few counts support this clonotype. The J gene is TRBJ2-2, the V gene TRBV6-1; tentatively, D is TRBD1 (7 bases). The germline gives CDR1 MNHNS, CDR2 SASEGT. The CDR3 loop spans 15 amino acids. Trimming took 6 bases from V and 6 from J, leaving 17 bases between them. CDR3 bases: TGTGCCAGCAGGTCCACAGGGGAGGCGTCCGGGGAGCTGTTTTTT. The encoded protein is CASRSTGEASGELFF.

There are many counts of this clonotype. V usage is TRBV2 and J usage is TRBJ1-2; unclear D gene. V was shortened by 6 bases and J by 8 bases, with 16 bases between the two germline ends. This CDR3 region has 13 residues. In germline, CDR1 is SNHLY, CDR2 FYNNEI. CDR3 nucleotides: TGTGCCAGCAGCGCGATACTCGGAGGGGGCTACACCTTC. This sequence encodes CASSAILGGGYTF.

This clonotype was seen repeatedly, ten times or more. This chain joins TRBV29-1 and TRBJ1-1; D is possibly TRBD1 (6 bases). Germline loops: CDR1 SQVTM, CDR2 ANQGSEA. V shed 5 bases and J shed 1 base, with 14 bases lying between them. There are 14 residues in the CDR3. The CDR3 spells CSVSQAGANTEAFF. CDR3 coding DNA: TGCAGCGTTTCCCAGGCAGGGGCGAACACTGAAGCTTTCTTT.

Details on this clonotype: Germline and junction disagree at one end, which may indicate a read error. The chain employs TRBV28 and TRBJ1-3, with D possibly being TRBD1 (5 bases). Germline V gene data show CDR1 as MDHEN and CDR2 as SYDVKM. This CDR3 has 14 residues. Written as DNA, the CDR3 is TGTGCCAGCAGTTTAGCAGGGCCAGGAAACGCCATATATTTT. This sequence encodes CASSLAGPGNAIYF.

The chain's CDR3 is CASSLGNEETQYF. The CDR3 DNA reads as TGCGCCAGCAGCTTGGGGAACGAAGAGACCCAGTACTTC. The rearrangement joins TRBV5-1 to TRBJ2-5, with no clear D. The CDR3 is 13 amino acids. The V and J ends lost 0 bases and 3 bases respectively, with 6 bases between them. Germline CDR1 SGHRS, CDR2 YFSETQ.

This clonotype was seen repeatedly, ten times or more. V gene TRBV7-9 combines with J gene TRBJ2-7; 12 bases are shared with TRBD2. The CDR3 sequence is 16 residues long. Losses at the gene ends were 5 bases for V and 5 bases for J; bases not matched to a gene: 10. Germline-derived CDR1 and CDR2 are SEHNR and FQNEAQ (reference sequence). The CDR3 loop reads CASSPRLAGESHEQYF. For the CDR3, the DNA is TGTGCCAGCAGCCCCCGACTAGCGGGAGAGTCTCACGAGCAGTACTTC.

This clonotype was detected only a few times. The chain links TRBV2 to TRBJ1-2; possible D gene TRBD1, 5 bases. V was clipped by 8 bases and J by 8 bases, with 21 bases between them. The CDR3 runs 14 residues. CDR1 and CDR2 from the germline V gene are SNHLY and FYNNEI. The CDR3 bases are TGTGCCAGCCGACCTAGTGCGGGGCGTCAAGGCTACACCTTC. Its protein is CASRPSAGRQGYTF. Variable domain in full (rest from reference TRBV2 and TRBJ1-2): EPEVTQTPSHQVTQMGQEVILRCVPISNHLYFYWYRQILGQKVEFLVSFYNNEISEKSEIFDDQFSVERPDGSNFTLKIRSTKLEDSAMYFCASRPSAGRQGYTFGSGTRLTVV.

In its sample, this clonotype was seen many times. The J gene is TRBJ2-7, the V gene TRBV20-1, with D possibly matching TRBD2 (6 bases). CDR3 length: 14 residues. With 1 base removed from V and 3 bases from J, the gap between germline ends came to 13 bases. CDR1 and CDR2 from the germline V gene are DFQATT and SNEGSKA (reference sequence). CDR3 nucleotide sequence: TGCAGTGCTAGAGTGGCGGGACGGATCTACGAGCAGTACTTC. Protein: CSARVAGRIYEQYF.

Concerning this clonotype: A read error may explain this, as a much larger clone is one base away. The CDR3 nucleotides read TGTGCCAGCACCGGGAACCAAGAGACCCAGTACTTC. Amino acids: CASTGNQETQYF. V is TRBV4-2 and J is TRBJ2-5, with D possibly matching TRBD2 (5 bases). The length of the CDR3 is 12 residues. V was shortened by 7 bases and J by 0 bases, with 6 bases between the two germline ends. Germline V gene data show CDR1 as LGHNA and CDR2 as YNFKEQ.

A word on this clonotype: A much bigger clone sits one base away, suggesting this may be a read error. The chain has TRBV5-1 and TRBJ1-1; TRBD1 might be the D (5 bases). This CDR3 spans 16 amino acids. Germline lookup yields CDR1 SGHRS and CDR2 YFSETQ. Trimming cost V 0 bases and J 1 base, with 13 bases left between them. DNA of the CDR3: TGCGCCAGCAGCTTGGGGAGCAGGGCCCCGAACACTGAAGCTTTCTTT. Amino acid sequence: CASSLGSRAPNTEAFF.

V gene TRBV5-8 combines with J gene TRBJ2-5; 7 nucleotides line up with TRBD1. The CDR3 runs 14 residues. J lost 9 bases, V lost 3 bases, and 11 bases had no gene match. Germline CDR1 reads SGHTS; CDR2 reads YDEGEE. Written as DNA, the CDR3 is TGTGCCAGCAGCTCCCGACAGGGTTTGGCGGCCCAGTACTTC. Its translation is CASSSRQGLAAQYF.

The rearrangement joins TRBV20-1 to TRBJ1-2; 8 bases fit TRBD1. The germline CDR1 and CDR2 sequences are DFQATT and SNEGSKA (reference sequence). The CDR3 has 12 residues. The CDR3 spells CSKRDRHYGYTF. The CDR3 DNA is TGCAGCAAGAGGGACAGGCACTATGGCTACACCTTC.

Ten or more counts support this clonotype. The chain joins TRBV7-6 to TRBJ2-3, with 7 bases that match TRBD1. Trimming took 0 bases from V and 3 from J; bases not matched to a gene: 3. This CDR3 is 15 amino acids long. Germline V gene data show CDR1 as SGHVS and CDR2 as FNYEAQ. For the CDR3, the DNA is TGTGCCAGCAGCTTAGCTGACAGGGATACAGATACGCAGTATTTT. Residues: CASSLADRDTDTQYF.

This clonotype occurred many times. The rearrangement joins TRBV7-3 to TRBJ1-6; TRBD1 might be the D (5 bases). V lost 0 bases, J lost 7 bases, and 10 bases lay in between. Germline V gene lookup returns CDR1 SGHTA and CDR2 FQGTGA. The length of the CDR3 is 15 residues. In DNA form, the CDR3 reads TGTGCCAGCAGCTTAACGGGGGGTCTGAATTCACCCCTCCACTTT. Protein product: CASSLTGGLNSPLHF.

In this sample, this clonotype turned up a few times. The genes are TRBV9 and TRBJ2-5; D not certain. V lost 1 base to trimming and J lost 3 bases, with 16 bases between them. The CDR3 is 16 amino acids. Germline V gene lookup returns CDR1 SGDLS and CDR2 YYNGEE. CDR3 coding DNA: TGTGCCAGCAGCGTATCACCTCAATTCGGTGAAGAGACCCAGTACTTC. Protein product: CASSVSPQFGEETQYF. Full variable domain (missing parts from reference TRBV9 and TRBJ2-5): DSGVTQTPKHLITATGQRVTLRCSPRSGDLSVYWYQQSLDQGLQFLIQYYNGEERAKGNILERFSAQQFPDLHSELNLSSLELGDSALYFCASSVSPQFGEETQYFGPGTRLLVL.

CDR3 nucleotides: TGTGCCAGCAGTTACTTCATGGCCACTGAAGCTTTCTTT. It yields the protein CASSYFMATEAFF. The chain couples TRBV6-2 or TRBV6-3 to TRBJ1-1; D unclear. Trimming stripped 1 base from V and 4 bases from J, with 7 bases between. The CDR3 is 13 residues long. Germline CDR1 is MNHEY and CDR2 is SVGEGT.

This clonotype was recorded many times. The chain employs TRBV5-1 and TRBJ2-5; 7 bases agree with TRBD1. Germline CDR1 reads SGHRS; CDR2 reads YFSETQ. Trimming at V came to 4 bases and at J to 3 bases, leaving 3 bases not matched to a gene. This CDR3 spans 13 amino acids. CDR3 sequence: CASSAGTEETQYF. In DNA, the CDR3 is TGCGCCAGCAGCGCAGGGACAGAAGAGACCCAGTACTTC.

V gene TRBV10-1 combines with J gene TRBJ2-2; no reliable D call. Germline-derived CDR1 and CDR2 are WNHNN and SYGVQD (reference sequence). The length of the CDR3 is 13 residues. Trimming pared 7 bases from V and 4 bases from J, leaving 10 bases between. The CDR3 DNA follows: TGCGCCAGCAAAGGACGTAGCACCGGGGAGCTGTTTTTT. Protein product: CASKGRSTGELFF.

The genes are TRBV20-1 and TRBJ2-3; D may be TRBD1 or TRBD2 (6 bases each). The V gene's germline CDR1 is DFQATT and CDR2 SNEGSKA (reference sequence). This CDR3 is 14 amino acids long. V was cut by 5 bases and J by 4 bases, with 16 bases left in between. DNA for the CDR3: TGCAGTGCTCTACCGGGGGCAGGGCCAGATACGCAGTATTTT. It yields the protein CSALPGAGPDTQYF.

This clonotype was observed a handful of times. The genes are TRBV20-1 and TRBJ2-2; no clear D. The CDR3 length is 13 residues. V was shortened by 5 bases and J by 0 bases, with 7 bases between the two germline ends. Germline-derived CDR1 and CDR2 are DFQATT and SNEGSKA (reference sequence). CDR3 DNA sequence: TGCAGTGCTTTGACGGCGAACACCGGGGAGCTGTTTTTT. Protein product: CSALTANTGELFF.

This chain links TRBV12-3 or TRBV12-4 with TRBJ1-3; D unclear. V shed 1 base and J shed 7 bases, with 8 bases lying between them. The CDR3 runs 13 residues. The CDR3, as DNA: TGTGCCAGCAGTTTAGGCACAGAGAACACCATATATTTT. This translates into CASSLGTENTIYF.

This clonotype was counted many times. This chain links TRBV30 with TRBJ1-2, with 7 bases identical to TRBD1. The CDR3 consists of 13 residues. CDR1 is GTSNPN, CDR2 SVGIG, per germline (reference sequence). The V and J ends lost 6 bases and 2 bases, in that order; junction bases with no gene match: 6. CDR3 nucleotides: TGTGCCTGCCAGGGGGTTCCCAACTATGGCTACACCTTC. Encoded protein: CACQGVPNYGYTF.

This clonotype was seen ten or more times. The V call is TRBV20-1, the J call TRBJ1-6, with D uncertain. V lost 3 bases, J lost 7 bases, and 16 bases lay in between. CDR3 length: 15 residues. Germline V CDR1 and CDR2: DFQATT, SNEGSKA (reference sequence). CDR3 nucleotides: TGCAGTGCTAGTGCGGTTTGGGCGATCAATTCACCCCTCCACTTT. As protein: CSASAVWAINSPLHF.

The sample holds many counts of this clonotype. The chain carries TRBV27 and TRBJ2-6; a possible D gene is TRBD1 (5 bases). CDR3 length: 17 amino acids. Germline CDR1 is MNHEY and CDR2 is SMNVEV (reference sequence). Trimming stripped 4 bases from V and 0 bases from J, with 13 bases between. CDR3 sequence (DNA): TGTGCCAGCAGTTCAACAGGTGGTCTCTCTGGGGCCAACGTCCTGACTTTC. It translates to CASSSTGGLSGANVLTF. Full variable domain (rest looked up from reference TRBV27 and TRBJ2-6): EAQVTQNPRYLITVTGKKLTVTCSQNMNHEYMSWYRQDPGLGLRQIYYSMNVEVTDKGDVPEGYKVSRKEKRNFPLILESPSPNQTSLYFCASSSTGGLSGANVLTFGAGSRLTVL.